Listed below are T cell receptor beta chains from one sample, sequenced in a study of regulatory T cells in long-lasting Graves disease. TCRdb ran MiXCR on the multiplex PCR reads and lists one entry per CDR3 protein. The sample lists some 470,000 distinct CDR3 sequences; about 22% were seen once. Sequencing was performed on peripheral blood mononuclear cells (PBMCs), taken when the disease was refractory, from a patient treated with antithyroid drugs. All receptors derive from a female donor with Graves disease. Each CDR3 is given with its conserved first and last residue. The D gene is left open where the match is weak. A clone size is listed for some rows: how often the clone was seen (once, few, many), or a class if it is expanded.

>TRBJ2-1|.|few|TRBV28
CASSGWGSGNEQFF
TGTGCCAGCAGCGGATGGGGTTCAGGCAATGAGCAGTTCTTC
>TRBJ2-7|.|many|TRBV12-3/TRBV12-4
CASSPRGDGYYEQYF
TGTGCCAGCAGCCCCAGGGGGGACGGGTACTACGAGCAGTACTTC
>TRBJ2-7|TRBD2|many|TRBV6-1
CASNPAGGYEQYF
TGTGCCAGCAATCCAGCGGGAGGTTACGAGCAGTACTTC
>TRBJ1-1|.|.|TRBV19
CASEGLTENTEAFF
TGTGCCAGCGAGGGTCTTACAGAGAACACTGAAGCTTTCTTT
>TRBJ2-3|.|.|TRBV2
CASSTGAAKPTQYF
TGTGCCAGCAGTACCGGGGCGGCTAAACCCACGCAGTATTTT
>TRBJ2-2|.|once|TRBV7-9
CASSLGTSLNTGELFF
TGTGCCAGCAGCCTCGGGACTTCGCTAAACACCGGGGAGCTGTTTTTT
>TRBJ1-2|.|many|TRBV12-3/TRBV12-4
CASSTDNFYGYTF
TGTGCCAGCAGTACGGACAACTTCTATGGCTACACCTTC
>TRBJ1-5|TRBD1|.|TRBV15
CAASRVPGQGIQPQHF
TGTGCCGCCAGCAGGGTTCCGGGACAGGGTATCCAGCCCCAGCATTTT
>TRBJ2-7|.|few|TRBV7-9
CASSKIYEQYF
TGTGCCAGCAGCAAAATCTACGAGCAGTACTTC
>TRBJ1-4|.|few|TRBV30
CAWSHPGRENEKLFF
TGTGCCTGGAGCCACCCGGGACGGGAAAATGAAAAACTGTTTTTT
>TRBJ2-3|TRBD2|.|TRBV11-2
CASSSLAGGGTDTQYF
TGTGCCAGCAGTTCACTAGCGGGAGGGGGGACAGATACGCAGTATTTT
>TRBJ2-2|TRBD2|.|TRBV6-1
CASRREGTGELFF
TGTGCCAGCAGAAGGGAGGGAACCGGGGAGCTGTTTTTT
>TRBJ1-1|TRBD1|many|TRBV15
CATSRAGQGRAEAFF
TGTGCCACCAGCAGAGCGGGACAGGGCAGAGCTGAAGCTTTCTTT
>TRBJ1-3|.|few|TRBV6-1
CASGEWAAGNTIYF
TGTGCCAGCGGAGAGTGGGCAGCTGGAAACACCATATATTTT
>TRBJ1-5|.|many|TRBV12-3/TRBV12-4
CASSLLEGSNQPQHF
TGTGCCAGCAGTTTGCTGGAAGGTAGCAATCAGCCCCAGCATTTT
>TRBJ1-2|.|few|TRBV5-6
CASSLVGGEGYTF
TGTGCCAGCAGCTTGGTAGGGGGGGAAGGCTACACCTTC
>TRBJ1-1|.|few|TRBV12-3/TRBV12-4
CASSWTNTGTSEAFF
TGTGCCAGCAGTTGGACTAATACAGGGACCTCTGAAGCTTTCTTT
>TRBJ1-2|.|many|TRBV2
CASRAGTFYGYTF
TGTGCCAGCAGAGCCGGGACCTTCTATGGCTACACCTTC
>TRBJ1-1|TRBD1|.|TRBV20-1
CSAINPGQGAHTEAFF
TGCAGTGCAATAAACCCCGGACAGGGGGCACACACTGAAGCTTTCTTT
>TRBJ1-1|TRBD1|many|TRBV10-3
CATQGARTEAFF
TGTGCCACACAGGGGGCTAGAACTGAAGCTTTCTTT
>TRBJ1-2|.|.|TRBV24-1
CATSDAQGLPGGYTF
TGTGCCACCAGTGATGCGCAGGGTCTACCGGGCGGCTACACCTTC
>TRBJ2-5|TRBD1|many|TRBV28
CASSSGQEEETQYF
TGTGCCAGCAGTTCTGGACAGGAAGAAGAGACCCAGTACTTC
>TRBJ1-2|TRBD1|many|TRBV28
CASTIGGQGVTYGYTF
TGTGCCAGCACCATCGGGGGACAGGGCGTAACCTATGGCTACACCTTC
>TRBJ1-2|.|few|TRBV5-1
CASSFSTLNYGYTF
TGCGCCAGCAGCTTCTCAACACTTAACTATGGCTACACCTTC
>TRBJ1-1|.|.|TRBV7-9
CASRDRDAEAFF
TGTGCCAGCAGGGACAGAGACGCCGAAGCTTTCTTT
>TRBJ2-7|.|.|TRBV29-1
CSVTESFSYEQYF
TGCAGCGTTACAGAATCATTCTCCTACGAGCAGTACTTC
>TRBJ2-1|TRBD1|.|TRBV20-1
CSARVGTGGHEQFF
TGCAGTGCTAGAGTCGGGACAGGGGGCCATGAGCAGTTCTTC
>TRBJ2-2|.|.|TRBV7-6
CASSLGTTTGELFF
TGTGCCAGCAGCTTAGGGACCACAACCGGGGAGCTGTTTTTT
>TRBJ2-7|.|many|TRBV29-1
CSVQGRTSYEQYF
TGCAGCGTTCAGGGACGGACCTCCTACGAGCAGTACTTC
>TRBJ1-1|.|many|TRBV6-1
CACRRDTEAFF
TGTGCCTGTCGGCGGGACACTGAAGCTTTCTTT
>TRBJ1-1|.|many|TRBV5-1
CASSLAVRRVNTEAFF
TGCGCCAGCAGCTTGGCCGTCAGGAGGGTGAACACTGAAGCTTTCTTT
>TRBJ2-3|.|.|TRBV12-3/TRBV12-4
CASSSLGGTDTQYF
TGTGCCAGCAGTTCCCTGGGCGGCACAGATACGCAGTATTTT
>TRBJ2-5|.|many|TRBV11-2
CASRLKRDSQETQYF
TGTGCCAGCAGGCTGAAGCGGGACAGCCAAGAGACCCAGTACTTC
>TRBJ2-7|.|.|TRBV7-2
CASSVGTISYEQYF
TGTGCCAGCAGCGTCGGGACAATCTCCTACGAGCAGTACTTC
>TRBJ1-5|.|many|TRBV6-1
CASMGSNQPQHF
TGTGCCAGCATGGGTAGCAATCAGCCCCAGCATTTT
>TRBJ1-2|.|many|TRBV2
CASSRGTGDHTF
TGTGCCAGCAGCCGCGGGACCGGAGATCACACCTTC
>TRBJ2-7|.|few|TRBV29-1
CSVEGFKGRSYEQYF
TGCAGCGTTGAAGGTTTTAAGGGACGGTCCTACGAGCAGTACTTC
>TRBJ2-1|TRBD2|.|TRBV28
CASSPYGGLAGASEQFF
TGTGCCAGCAGTCCGTACGGGGGACTAGCGGGAGCCAGTGAGCAGTTCTTC
>TRBJ1-1|.|few|TRBV19
CASKPDGGLAEAFF
TGTGCCAGCAAGCCGGACGGGGGTCTCGCTGAAGCTTTCTTT
>TRBJ1-2|.|many|TRBV18
CASSPSIAYGYTF
TGTGCCAGCTCACCCAGCATCGCCTATGGCTACACCTTC
>TRBJ1-1|.|.|TRBV24-1
CATSDPPFQENTEASF
TGTGCCACCAGTGACCCACCCTTCCAGGAGAACACTGAAGCTTCCTTT
>TRBJ1-2|.|few|TRBV29-1
CSVEDRGRDGYTF
TGCAGCGTTGAAGACAGGGGCCGGGATGGCTACACCTTC
>TRBJ2-5|.|many|TRBV20-1
CSAARDKQETQYF
TGCAGTGCGGCGCGGGACAAGCAAGAGACCCAGTACTTC
>TRBJ2-2|.|.|TRBV7-3
CASSLDLGGTGELFF
TGTGCCAGCAGCTTAGATCTGGGGGGCACCGGGGAGCTGTTTTTT
>TRBJ2-7|.|many|TRBV29-1
CSVVGSPSYEQYF
TGCAGCGTTGTGGGCAGTCCATCCTACGAGCAGTACTTC
>TRBJ1-5|.|many|TRBV28
CASSLLTQPQHF
TGTGCCAGCAGTTTACTTACTCAGCCCCAGCATTTT
>TRBJ1-2|.|many|TRBV20-1
CSAREEGLDYGYTF
TGCAGTGCTAGAGAGGAGGGGTTGGACTATGGCTACACCTTC
>TRBJ2-1|TRBD2|.|TRBV27
CASSALGLAGGFEQFF
TGTGCCAGCAGTGCTCTTGGGCTAGCGGGAGGGTTTGAGCAGTTCTTC
>TRBJ1-2|.|.|TRBV3-1
CASSQDRVVANYGYTF
TGTGCCAGCAGCCAAGATCGAGTGGTAGCTAACTATGGCTACACCTTC
>TRBJ1-1|.|.|TRBV5-6
CASSYRETEAFF
TGTGCCAGCAGCTACCGGGAAACTGAAGCTTTCTTT
>TRBJ2-7|TRBD1|many|TRBV7-3
CASSSDRESEQYF
TGTGCCAGCAGCTCGGACAGGGAAAGCGAGCAGTACTTC